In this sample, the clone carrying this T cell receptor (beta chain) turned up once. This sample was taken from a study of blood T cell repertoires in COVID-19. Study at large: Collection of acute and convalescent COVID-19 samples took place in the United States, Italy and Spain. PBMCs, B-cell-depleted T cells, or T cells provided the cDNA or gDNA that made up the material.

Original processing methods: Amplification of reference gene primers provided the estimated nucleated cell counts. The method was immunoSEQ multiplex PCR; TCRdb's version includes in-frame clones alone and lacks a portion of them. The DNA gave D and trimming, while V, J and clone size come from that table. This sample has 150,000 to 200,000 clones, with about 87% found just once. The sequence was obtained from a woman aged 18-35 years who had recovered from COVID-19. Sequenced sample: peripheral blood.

The CDR3 sequence: CASRIDRQNTEAFF. The CDR3 DNA sequence: TGCGCCAGCAGAATTGACAGGCAGAACACTGAAGCTTTCTTT. The rearrangement joins TRBV4-1 to TRBJ1-1; D is perhaps TRBD1 (6 bases). CDR3 length equals 14 residues. Germline loops: CDR1 MGHRA, CDR2 YSYEKL. The germline V and J ends were trimmed by 6 bases and 1 base, with 12 bases remaining between them.